This T cell receptor beta chain was found in a study of blood T cell repertoires in COVID-19 (dated by TCRdb to 2018 to 2020). With regard to the full study: The collaborator samples originated in the United States, Italy and Spain and spanned the acute and convalescent phases of COVID-19. The material from the prospective study consisted of cDNA or gDNA derived from T cells, B-cell-depleted T cells, or PBMCs. Deeply sampled blood TCRbeta repertoires from subjects exposed to, actively infected with, or recovered from COVID-19 were included in the dataset. The repertoires were made available in a free public database intended to serve as a resource for research on the immune response to SARS-CoV-2. Samples were obtained from the ongoing ImmuneRACE study (first 160 participants) and from 1,200 or so subjects provided by 6 global collaborators. Sample metadata almost always included a de-identified subject ID, COVID-19 status, age in years and sex. Where HLA class I and class II types were available, the types were taken from metadata supplied by the sample provider, not from assay-based typing.

The immunoSEQ Assay, a bias-controlled multiplex PCR, was used to amplify TCRbeta CDR3 regions from genomic DNA. Regarding the original processing steps: Nucleated cell counts per sample were estimated from amplification of reference gene primers within the assay. To quantify the absolute abundance of each unique TCRbeta CDR3 rearrangement, sequence reads were collapsed and filtered. Productive Simpson clonality was computed per sample as the square root of Simpson's diversity index over productive rearrangements. Sourced from immuneACCESS, this table was stored by TCRdb with only in-frame sequences that have V and J called. A share of the clones is absent; for the studies checked, an unresolved V gene accounts for under half, and the remainder has no known explanation. The V and J calls and clone size come from that table; D and trimming were worked out from the DNA. In all, the sample holds about 310,000 clones, and roughly 89% of those were seen once. Jointly, the top ten make up about 8.9% of the sample.

The paper as a whole reports these results and caveats: The quantity of clinical and demographic metadata differed by source and by participant and was supplied without curation.

To note about this clone: Its antigen is still unknown. Within one base of it there is no much larger clone, and no base qualities were kept.

Enrolling through a virtual design, the prospective study's participants ranged in age from roughly 18 to 100 years and lived across approximately 25 United States geographic areas. Cohort assignment in the prospective study relied on participant-reported clinical history from a screening survey and a study questionnaire. ImmuneRACE Cohort 3 recovered participants were defined by two consecutive negative NP/OP PCR tests, healthcare professional clearance, or symptom resolution. Mobile phlebotomists in the prospective study collected whole blood, serum and a nasopharyngeal or oropharyngeal swab from every participant. Participants in the prospective study had the option to provide additional blood draws and questionnaires over an approximately 2-month period. Prospective study blood samples were shipped either frozen or at room temperature before DNA extraction. The CDR3 starts with the cysteine, ends with the phenylalanine, and has 15 residues. The only DNA kept is the CDR3, 45 bases in frame from the first base. Cut back by 5 bases and 1 base, the V and J ends lie 14 bases apart. CDR1 and CDR2, per the germline V gene (reference sequence), are LNHNV and YYDKDF.

The TCR originated in a woman aged 18-30 years who had recovered from COVID-19. The sample consisted of PBMCs or T cells enriched from blood (not recorded which). The chain couples TRBV15 to TRBJ1-1, and TRBD1 may be the D gene, going by 6 matching bases. The CDR3 has the sequence CATSPRGAENTEAFF. The DNA reads as follows: TGTGCCACCAGCCCCCGGGGGGCGGAGAACACTGAAGCTTTCTTT.